The present TCR beta chain was sequenced within a study of brain T cells in children with intractable seizures. A few counts support this clone. Germline CDR1 and CDR2: MRHNA and SNTAGT. The CDR3 runs 14 residues. Deletions cut 0 bases from V and 6 bases from J, with 11 bases between. Sequenced by immunoSEQ multiplex PCR; TCRdb stores in-frame clones only, minus some. The sample holds around 100,000 clones; 90% to 95% are singletons and the top ten take more than 3%. The sequence came from a boy younger than two with hemimegalencephaly and intractable seizures. Specimen: peripheral blood, collected at surgery. V usage is TRBV6-4 and J usage is TRBJ1-2; D might be TRBD1 (6 bases). The CDR3 DNA reads TGTGCCAGCAGTGACTCGGAGGGGGTGGATGGCTACACCTTC. Translating gives CASSDSEGVDGYTF.